The following is a TCR beta chain sequence with its context. The sample originates from a study of control samples from healthy donors and cancer patients. The CDR3 has 16 amino acids. Germline values: CDR1 SGHTA, CDR2 FQGTGA. V shed 5 bases and J shed 6 bases, with 22 bases lying between them. Clones were sequenced by immunoSEQ multiplex PCR, and TCRdb holds only the in-frame ones, with some missing. The table has roughly 30,000 clones, 70% to 90% seen once; the top ten hold 3.5% to 5%. The chain has TRBV7-3 and TRBJ1-2, with D uncertain. The specimen was formalin-fixed, paraffin-embedded tissue. The clonotype comes from a female donor with melanoma. This CDR3 reads CASSPKRAGRFDGYTF. The CDR3 DNA reads TGTGCCAGCAGCCCGAAGCGGGCAGGCCGCTTTGATGGCTACACCTTC.